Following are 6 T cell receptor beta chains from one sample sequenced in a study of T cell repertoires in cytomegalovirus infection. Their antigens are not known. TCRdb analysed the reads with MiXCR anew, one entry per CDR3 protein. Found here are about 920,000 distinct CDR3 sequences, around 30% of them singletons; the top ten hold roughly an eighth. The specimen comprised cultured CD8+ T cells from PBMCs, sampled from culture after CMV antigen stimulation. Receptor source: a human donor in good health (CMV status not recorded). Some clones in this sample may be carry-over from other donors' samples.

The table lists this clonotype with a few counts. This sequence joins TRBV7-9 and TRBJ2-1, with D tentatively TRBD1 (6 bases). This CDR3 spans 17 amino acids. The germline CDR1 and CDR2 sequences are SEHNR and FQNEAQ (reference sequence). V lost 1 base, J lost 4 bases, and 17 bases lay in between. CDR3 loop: CASSLGTRHRDYNEQFF. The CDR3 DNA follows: TGTGCCAGCAGCTTAGGCACCCGCCACAGGGATTACAATGAGCAGTTCTTC.

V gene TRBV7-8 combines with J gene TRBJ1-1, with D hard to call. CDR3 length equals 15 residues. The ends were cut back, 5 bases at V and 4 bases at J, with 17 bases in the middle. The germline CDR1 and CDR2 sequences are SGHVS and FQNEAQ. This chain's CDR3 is CASSPSRGVGTEAFF. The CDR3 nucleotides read TGTGCCAGCAGCCCCTCTCGGGGTGTCGGCACTGAAGCTTTCTTT. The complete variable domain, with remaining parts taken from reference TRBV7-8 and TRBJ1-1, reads GAGVSQSPRYKVAKRGQDVALRCDPISGHVSLFWYQQALGQGPEFLTYFQNEAQLDKSGLPSDRFFAERPEGSVSTLKIQRTQQEDSAVYLCASSPSRGVGTEAFFGQGTRLTVV.

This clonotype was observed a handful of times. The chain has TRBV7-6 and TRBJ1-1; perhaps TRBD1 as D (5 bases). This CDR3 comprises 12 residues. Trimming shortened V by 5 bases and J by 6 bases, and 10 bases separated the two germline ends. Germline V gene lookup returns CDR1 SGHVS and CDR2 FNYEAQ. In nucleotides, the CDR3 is TGTGCCAGCAGCCGGGGGTCCCCTGAAGCTTTCTTT. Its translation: CASSRGSPEAFF.

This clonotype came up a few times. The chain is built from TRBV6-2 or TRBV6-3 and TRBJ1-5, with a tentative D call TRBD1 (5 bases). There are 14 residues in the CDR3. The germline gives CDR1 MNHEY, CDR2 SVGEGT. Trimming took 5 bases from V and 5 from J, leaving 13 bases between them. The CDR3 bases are TGTGCCAGCAGTACCCAGGGAAGGGATCAGCCCCAGCATTTT. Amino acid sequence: CASSTQGRDQPQHF.

This CDR3 is CASSARSNKTQPQHF. In DNA form, the CDR3 reads TGTGCCAGCAGCGCGCGATCAAACAAGACGCAGCCCCAGCATTTT. The rearrangement uses TRBV7-6 and TRBJ1-5; D is uncertain. V was trimmed by 5 bases and J by 7 bases, leaving 18 bases between them. Looked up from germline, CDR1 is SGHVS and CDR2 is FNYEAQ. The CDR3 spans 15 residues.

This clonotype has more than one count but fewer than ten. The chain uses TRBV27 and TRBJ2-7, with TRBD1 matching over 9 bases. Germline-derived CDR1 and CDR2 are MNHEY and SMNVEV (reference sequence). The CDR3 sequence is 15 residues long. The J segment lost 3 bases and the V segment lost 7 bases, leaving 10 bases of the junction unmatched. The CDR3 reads CASTHAGTGIYEQYF. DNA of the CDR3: TGTGCCAGCACACATGCCGGGACAGGGATCTACGAGCAGTACTTC.